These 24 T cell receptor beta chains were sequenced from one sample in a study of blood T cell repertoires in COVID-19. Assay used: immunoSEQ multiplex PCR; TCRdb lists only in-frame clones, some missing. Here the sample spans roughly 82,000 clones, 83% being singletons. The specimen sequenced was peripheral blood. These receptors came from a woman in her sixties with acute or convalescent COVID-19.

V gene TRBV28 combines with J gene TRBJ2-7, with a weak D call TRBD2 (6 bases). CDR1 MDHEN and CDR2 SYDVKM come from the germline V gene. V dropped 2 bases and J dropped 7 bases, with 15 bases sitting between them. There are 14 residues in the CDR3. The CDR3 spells CASSLLATVQEQYF. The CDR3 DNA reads TGTGCCAGCAGTTTACTAGCGACAGTTCAGGAGCAGTACTTC.

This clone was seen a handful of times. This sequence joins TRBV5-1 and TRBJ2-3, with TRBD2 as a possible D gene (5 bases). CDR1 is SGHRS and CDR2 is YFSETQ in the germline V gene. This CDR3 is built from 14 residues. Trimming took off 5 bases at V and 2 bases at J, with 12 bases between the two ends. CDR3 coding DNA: TGCGCCAGCAGAGAGGACTCACACACAGATACGCAGTATTTT. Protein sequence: CASREDSHTDTQYF.

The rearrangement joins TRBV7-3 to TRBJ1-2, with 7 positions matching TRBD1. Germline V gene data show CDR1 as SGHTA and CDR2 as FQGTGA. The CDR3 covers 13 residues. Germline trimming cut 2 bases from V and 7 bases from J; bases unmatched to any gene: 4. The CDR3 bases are TGTGCCAGCAGCTTACAGGGGGTCGGTGGCTACACCTTC. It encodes CASSLQGVGGYTF.

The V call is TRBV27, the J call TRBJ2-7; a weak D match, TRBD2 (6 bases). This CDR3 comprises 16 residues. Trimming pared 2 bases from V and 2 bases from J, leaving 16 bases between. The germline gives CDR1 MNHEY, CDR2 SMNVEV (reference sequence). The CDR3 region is CASSLLNAGPTYEQYF. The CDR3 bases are TGTGCCAGCAGTTTACTTAACGCGGGACCAACCTACGAGCAGTACTTC.

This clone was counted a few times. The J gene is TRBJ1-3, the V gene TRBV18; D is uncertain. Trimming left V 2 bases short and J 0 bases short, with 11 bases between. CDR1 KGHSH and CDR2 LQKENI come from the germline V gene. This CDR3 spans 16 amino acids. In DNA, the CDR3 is TGTGCCAGCTCACCAGGTCGCGGTCGCTCTGGAAACACCATATATTTT. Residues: CASSPGRGRSGNTIYF.

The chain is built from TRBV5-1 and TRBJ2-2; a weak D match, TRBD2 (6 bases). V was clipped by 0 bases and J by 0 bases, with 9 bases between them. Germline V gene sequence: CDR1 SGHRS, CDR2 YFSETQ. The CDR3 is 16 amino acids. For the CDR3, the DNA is TGCGCCAGCAGCTTGGATGGAGGGACGAACACCGGGGAGCTGTTTTTT. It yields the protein CASSLDGGTNTGELFF.

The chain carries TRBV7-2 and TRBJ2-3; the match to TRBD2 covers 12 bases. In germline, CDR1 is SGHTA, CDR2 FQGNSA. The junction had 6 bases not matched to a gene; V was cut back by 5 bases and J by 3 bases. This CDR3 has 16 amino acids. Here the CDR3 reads CASSQASGGATDTQYF. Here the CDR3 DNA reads TGTGCCAGCAGCCAAGCTAGCGGGGGGGCAACAGATACGCAGTATTTT. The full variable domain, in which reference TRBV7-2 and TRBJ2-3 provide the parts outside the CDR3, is GAGVSQSPSNKVTEKGKDVELRCDPISGHTALYWYRQSLGQGLEFLIYFQGNSAPDKSGLPSDRFSAERTGGSVSTLTIQRTQQEDSAVYLCASSQASGGATDTQYFGPGTRLTVL.

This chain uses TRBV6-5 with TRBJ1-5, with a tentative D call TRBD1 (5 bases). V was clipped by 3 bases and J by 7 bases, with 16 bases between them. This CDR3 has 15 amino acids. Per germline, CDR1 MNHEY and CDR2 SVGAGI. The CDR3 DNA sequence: TGTGCCAGCAGTTATCGGCAGGGTGGATTACAGCCCCAGCATTTT. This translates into CASSYRQGGLQPQHF.

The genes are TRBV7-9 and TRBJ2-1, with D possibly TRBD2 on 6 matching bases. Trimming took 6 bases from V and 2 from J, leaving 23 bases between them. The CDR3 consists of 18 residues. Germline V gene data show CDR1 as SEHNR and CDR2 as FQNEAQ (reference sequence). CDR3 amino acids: CASRGGTGFVGPYNEQFF. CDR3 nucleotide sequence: TGTGCCAGCAGGGGAGGCACAGGCTTTGTTGGGCCCTACAATGAGCAGTTCTTC.

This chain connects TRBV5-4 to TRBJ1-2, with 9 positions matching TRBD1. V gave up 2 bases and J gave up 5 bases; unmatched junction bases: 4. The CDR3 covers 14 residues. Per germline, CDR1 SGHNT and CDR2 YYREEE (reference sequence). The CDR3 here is CASSFSQGAYGYTF. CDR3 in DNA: TGTGCCAGCAGCTTCTCACAGGGGGCTTATGGCTACACCTTC.

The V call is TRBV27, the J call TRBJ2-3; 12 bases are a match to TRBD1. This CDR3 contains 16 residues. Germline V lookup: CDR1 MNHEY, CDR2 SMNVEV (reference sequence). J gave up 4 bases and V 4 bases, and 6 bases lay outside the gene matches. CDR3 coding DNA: TGTGCCAGCAGTTGGGAGGGACAGGGGGCTTCAGATACGCAGTATTTT. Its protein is CASSWEGQGASDTQYF.

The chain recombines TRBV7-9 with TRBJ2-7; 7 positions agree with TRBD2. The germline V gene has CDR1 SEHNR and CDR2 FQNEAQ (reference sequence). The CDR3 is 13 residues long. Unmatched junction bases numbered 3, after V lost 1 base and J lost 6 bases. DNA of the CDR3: TGTGCCAGCAGCTTAGGTGGGGAGGGCGAGCAGTACTTC. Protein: CASSLGGEGEQYF.

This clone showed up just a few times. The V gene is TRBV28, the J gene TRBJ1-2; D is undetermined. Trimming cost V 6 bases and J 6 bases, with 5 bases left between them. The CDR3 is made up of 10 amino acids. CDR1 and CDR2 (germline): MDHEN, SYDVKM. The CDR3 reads CASSNNGYTF. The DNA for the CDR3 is TGTGCCAGCAGCAACAATGGCTACACCTTC.

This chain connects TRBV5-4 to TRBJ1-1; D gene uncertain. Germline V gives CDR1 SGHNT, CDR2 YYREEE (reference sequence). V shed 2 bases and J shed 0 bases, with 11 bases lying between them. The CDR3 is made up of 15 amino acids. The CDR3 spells CASSFGSVVNTEAFF. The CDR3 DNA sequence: TGTGCCAGCAGCTTCGGCAGCGTTGTGAACACTGAAGCTTTCTTT.

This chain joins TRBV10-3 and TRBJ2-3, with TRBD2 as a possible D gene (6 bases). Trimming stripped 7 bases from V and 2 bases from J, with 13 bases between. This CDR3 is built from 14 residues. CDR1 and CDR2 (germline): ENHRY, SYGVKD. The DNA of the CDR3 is TGTGCCATCACCCAGGGACTTTTCACAGATACGCAGTATTTT. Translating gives CAITQGLFTDTQYF.

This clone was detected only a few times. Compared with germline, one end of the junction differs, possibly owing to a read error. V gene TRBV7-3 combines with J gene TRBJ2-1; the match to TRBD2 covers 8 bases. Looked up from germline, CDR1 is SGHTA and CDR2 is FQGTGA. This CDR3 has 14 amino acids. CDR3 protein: CASNLAGLGSEQFF. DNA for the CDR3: TGTGCCAGCAACTTAGCGGGACTGGGGTCTGAGCAGTTCTTC.

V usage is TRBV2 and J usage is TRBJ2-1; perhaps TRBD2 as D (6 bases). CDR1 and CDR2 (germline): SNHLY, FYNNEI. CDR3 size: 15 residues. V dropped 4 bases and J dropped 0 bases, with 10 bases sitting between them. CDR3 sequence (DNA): TGTGCCAGCAGTGTTCAGCGGGCCTCCTACAATGAGCAGTTCTTC. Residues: CASSVQRASYNEQFF.

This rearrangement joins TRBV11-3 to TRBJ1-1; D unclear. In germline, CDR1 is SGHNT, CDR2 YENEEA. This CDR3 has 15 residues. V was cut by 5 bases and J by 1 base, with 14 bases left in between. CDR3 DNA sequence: TGTGCCAGCAGCCCGCGGGTTTTGGGGAACACTGAAGCTTTCTTT. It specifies CASSPRVLGNTEAFF.

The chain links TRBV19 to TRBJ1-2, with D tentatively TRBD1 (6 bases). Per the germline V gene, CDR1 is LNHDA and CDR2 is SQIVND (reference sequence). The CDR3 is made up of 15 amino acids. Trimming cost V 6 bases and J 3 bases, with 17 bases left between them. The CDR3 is CASRYGVWGHYGYTF. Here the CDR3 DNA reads TGTGCCAGTAGATATGGTGTTTGGGGGCACTATGGCTACACCTTC.

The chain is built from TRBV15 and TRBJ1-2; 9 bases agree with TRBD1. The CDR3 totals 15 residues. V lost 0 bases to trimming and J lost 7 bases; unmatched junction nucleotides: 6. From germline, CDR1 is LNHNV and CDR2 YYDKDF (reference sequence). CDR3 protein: CATSREPRQGVGYTF. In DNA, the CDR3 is TGTGCCACCAGCAGAGAGCCCCGACAGGGGGTTGGCTACACCTTC. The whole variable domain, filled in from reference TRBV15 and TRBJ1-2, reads DAMVIQNPRYQVTQFGKPVTLSCSQTLNHNVMYWYQQKSSQAPKLLFHYYDKDFNNEADTPDNFQSRRPNTSFCFLDIRSPGLGDTAMYLCATSREPRQGVGYTFGSGTRLTVV.

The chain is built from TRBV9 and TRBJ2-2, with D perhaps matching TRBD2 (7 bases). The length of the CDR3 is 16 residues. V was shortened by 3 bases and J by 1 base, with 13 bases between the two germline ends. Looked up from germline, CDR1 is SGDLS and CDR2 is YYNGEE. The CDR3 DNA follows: TGTGCCAGCAGCGCCCCGGGGGGCGGGAACACCGGGGAGCTGTTTTTT. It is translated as CASSAPGGGNTGELFF.

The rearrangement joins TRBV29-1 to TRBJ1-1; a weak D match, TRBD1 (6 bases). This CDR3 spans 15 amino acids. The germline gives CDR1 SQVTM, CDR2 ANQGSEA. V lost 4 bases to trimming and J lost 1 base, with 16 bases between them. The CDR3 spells CSVVFGGRGNTEAFF. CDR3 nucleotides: TGCAGCGTTGTATTTGGCGGCAGGGGGAACACTGAAGCTTTCTTT.

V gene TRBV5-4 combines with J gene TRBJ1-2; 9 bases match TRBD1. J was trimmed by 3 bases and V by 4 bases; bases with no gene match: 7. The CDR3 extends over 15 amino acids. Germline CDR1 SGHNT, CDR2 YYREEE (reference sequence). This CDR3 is CASSHGGDRDYGYTF. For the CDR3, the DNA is TGTGCCAGCAGCCACGGGGGGGACAGGGACTATGGCTACACCTTC. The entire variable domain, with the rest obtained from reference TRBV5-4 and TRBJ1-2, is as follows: ETGVTQSPTHLIKTRGQQVTLRCSSQSGHNTVSWYQQALGQGPQFIFQYYREEENGRGNFPPRFSGLQFPNYSSELNVNALELDDSALYLCASSHGGDRDYGYTFGSGTRLTVV.

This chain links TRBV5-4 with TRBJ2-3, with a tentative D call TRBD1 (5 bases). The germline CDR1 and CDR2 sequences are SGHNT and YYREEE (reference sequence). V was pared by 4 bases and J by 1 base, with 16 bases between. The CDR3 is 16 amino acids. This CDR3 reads CASSQVNRPGTDTQYF. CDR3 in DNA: TGTGCCAGCAGCCAGGTCAACAGGCCCGGCACAGATACGCAGTATTTT.